This T cell receptor beta chain was obtained from a study of T cells in Graves' hyperthyroidism and ophthalmopathy. Looking at the study overall: Peripheral blood was acquired at first diagnosis, ahead of any therapy whatsoever. Study-wide results and caveats: Most thyroid clonotypes that were expanded above 0.001 also turned up in blood.

On this clonotype: Antigen unknown.

The CDR3 runs 15 residues. Germline CDR1 reads SGHRS; CDR2 reads YFSETQ. V lost 4 bases, J lost 5 bases, and 7 bases stayed unmatched. Amplified TCR beta CDR3 regions derived from RNA transcripts. The TCR CDR3 was amplified in a first-round RT-PCR using the HTBI primer set. A single record per CDR3 protein comes from TCRdb applying MiXCR to the multiplex PCR reads. The sample records approximately 570,000 distinct CDR3 sequences, roughly 21% being singletons. Patients affected by ophthalmopathy presented a Clinical Activity Score of at least 3, a NOSPECS grade of at least 4, and disease duration below 3 months. The diagnostic basis comprised clinical symptoms, serum thyroxine and TRAb, thyroid ultrasound and orbital computed tomography.

Sequenced input: blood. The sequence was collected from a man aged 35-49 years with Graves' ophthalmopathy. The chain joins TRBV5-1 to TRBJ2-7, with 12 bases that match TRBD2. CDR3 in DNA: TGCGCCAGCAGCCACGGGACTAGCGGGCTGGACGAGCAGTACTTC. As protein: CASSHGTSGLDEQYF. Based on the CDR3 plus reference TRBV5-1 and TRBJ2-7, the full variable domain is KAGVTQTPRYLIKTRGQQVTLSCSPISGHRSVSWYQQTPGQGLQFLFEYFSETQRNKGNFPGRFSGRQFSNSRSEMNVSTLELGDSALYLCASSHGTSGLDEQYFGPGTRLTVT.